This entry is about one T cell receptor (beta chain). Its antigen is unidentified. V lost 0 bases to trimming and J lost 5 bases; unmatched junction nucleotides: 13. From germline, CDR1 is LGHNA and CDR2 YSLEER. This CDR3 comprises 18 residues. Treatment meaning: approximately nine-day PBMC culture with coronavirus spike peptide pools or control peptides (ViraFEST assay). Positive SARS-CoV-2 PCR tests in convalescent patients dated from March to December 2020, pre-Alpha, Beta and Delta. The sample originates from a study of vaccination and CD4 T cells after COVID-19. Study-level background: A positive SARS-CoV-2 nasal swab PCR result was recorded for each convalescent patient; roughly 10 were mild and one severe. Overlapping peptides of the spike proteins of SARS-CoV-2, HCoV-NL63, HCoV-OC43 and HCoV-229E were used for cell stimulation.

Oncomine TCR Beta short-read sequencing was applied to DNA from cultured CD4+ T cells. Genomic DNA extraction was carried out from cultured CD4+ T cells. Each CDR3 protein is one row after TCRdb ran MiXCR on the PCR reads. The table shows about 19,000 distinct CDR3 sequences, with roughly three fifths occurring only once. What was sequenced was CD4+ T cells from blood, cultured in vitro. The rearrangement uses TRBV4-3 and TRBJ2-3; 8 positions match TRBD2. The sequence came from a human donor who had recovered from COVID-19. CDR3: CASSQEVAGGGGGDTQYF. As DNA, the CDR3 is TGCGCCAGCAGCCAAGAAGTGGCGGGGGGCGGGGGAGGAGATACGCAGTATTTT.